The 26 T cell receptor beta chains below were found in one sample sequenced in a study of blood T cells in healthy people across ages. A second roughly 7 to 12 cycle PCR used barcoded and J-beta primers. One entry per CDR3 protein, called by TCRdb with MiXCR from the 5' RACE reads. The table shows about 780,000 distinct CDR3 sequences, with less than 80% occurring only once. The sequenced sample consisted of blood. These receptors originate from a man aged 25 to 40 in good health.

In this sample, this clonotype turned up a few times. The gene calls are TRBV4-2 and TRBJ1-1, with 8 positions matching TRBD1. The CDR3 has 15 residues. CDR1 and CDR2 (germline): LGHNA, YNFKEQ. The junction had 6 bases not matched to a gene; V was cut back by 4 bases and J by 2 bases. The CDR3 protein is CASSPRTGLNTEAFF. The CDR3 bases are TGTGCCAGCAGCCCCCGGACAGGGCTTAACACTGAAGCTTTCTTT.

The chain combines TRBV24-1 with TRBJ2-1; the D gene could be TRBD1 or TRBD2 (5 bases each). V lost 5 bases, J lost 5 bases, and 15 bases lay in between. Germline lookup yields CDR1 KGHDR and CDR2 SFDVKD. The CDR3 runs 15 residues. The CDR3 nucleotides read TGTGCCACCAGTGTTTCGGGACCAATACACAATGAGCAGTTCTTC. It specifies CATSVSGPIHNEQFF.

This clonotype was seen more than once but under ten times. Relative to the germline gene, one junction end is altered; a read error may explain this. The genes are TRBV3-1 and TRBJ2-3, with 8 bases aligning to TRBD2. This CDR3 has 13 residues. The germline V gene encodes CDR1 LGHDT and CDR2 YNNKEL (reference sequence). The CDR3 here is CASSPGGSDTQYF. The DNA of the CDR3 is TGTGCCAGTAGCCCGGGGGGGTCAGATACGCAGTATTTT.

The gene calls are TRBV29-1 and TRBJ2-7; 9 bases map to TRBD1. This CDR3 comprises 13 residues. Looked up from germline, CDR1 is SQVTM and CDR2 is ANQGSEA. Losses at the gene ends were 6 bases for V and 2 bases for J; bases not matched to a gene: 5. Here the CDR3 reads CSVGQGLPYEQYF. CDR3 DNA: TGCAGCGTGGGACAGGGCCTACCCTACGAGCAGTACTTC.

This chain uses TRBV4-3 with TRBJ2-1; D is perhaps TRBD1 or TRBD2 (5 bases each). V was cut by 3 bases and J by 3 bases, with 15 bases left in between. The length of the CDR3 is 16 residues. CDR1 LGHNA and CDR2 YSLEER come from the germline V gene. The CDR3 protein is CASSHILGTLYNEQFF. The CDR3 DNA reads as TGCGCCAGCAGCCACATTCTCGGGACCCTCTACAATGAGCAGTTCTTC.

The chain's CDR3 is CSARSATEQYF. CDR3 nucleotides: TGCAGTGCTAGGTCGGCGACCGAGCAGTACTTC. The chain recombines TRBV20-1 with TRBJ2-5; D unresolved. Matching the DNA end better, TRBJ2-7 makes the J call doubtful. The CDR3 extends over 11 amino acids. Per germline, CDR1 DFQATT and CDR2 SNEGSKA (reference sequence).

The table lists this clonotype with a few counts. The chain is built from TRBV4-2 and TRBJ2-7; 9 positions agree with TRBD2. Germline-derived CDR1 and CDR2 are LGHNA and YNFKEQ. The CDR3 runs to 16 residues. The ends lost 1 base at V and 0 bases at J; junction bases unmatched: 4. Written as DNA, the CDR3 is TGTGCCAGCAGCCAAGCAGCGGGGGGTTACTCCTACGAGCAGTACTTC. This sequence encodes CASSQAAGGYSYEQYF.

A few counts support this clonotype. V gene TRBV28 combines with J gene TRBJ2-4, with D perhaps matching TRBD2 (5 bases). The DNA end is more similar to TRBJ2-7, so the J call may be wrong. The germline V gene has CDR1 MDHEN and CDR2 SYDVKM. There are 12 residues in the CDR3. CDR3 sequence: CASSSPGDEQYF. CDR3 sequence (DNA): TGTGCCAGCAGTTCGCCCGGGGACGAGCAGTACTTC.

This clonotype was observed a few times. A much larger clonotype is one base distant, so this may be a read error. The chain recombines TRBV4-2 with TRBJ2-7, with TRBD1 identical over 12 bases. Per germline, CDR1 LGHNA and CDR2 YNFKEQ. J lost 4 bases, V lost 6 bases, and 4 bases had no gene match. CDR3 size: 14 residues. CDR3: CASRPGQGAYEQYF. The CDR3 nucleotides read TGTGCCAGCAGGCCGGGACAGGGGGCTTACGAGCAGTACTTC.

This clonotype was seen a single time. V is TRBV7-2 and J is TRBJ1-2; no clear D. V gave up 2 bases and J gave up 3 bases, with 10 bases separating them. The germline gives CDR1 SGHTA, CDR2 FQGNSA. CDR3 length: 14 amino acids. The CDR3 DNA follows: TGTGCCAGCAGCTTACCAGGCCGACACTATGGCTACACCTTC. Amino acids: CASSLPGRHYGYTF.

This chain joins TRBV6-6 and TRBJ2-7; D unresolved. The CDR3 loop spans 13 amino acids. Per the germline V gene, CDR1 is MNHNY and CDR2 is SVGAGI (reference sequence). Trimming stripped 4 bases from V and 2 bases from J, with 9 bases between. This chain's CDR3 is CASSLHLTYEQYF. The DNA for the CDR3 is TGTGCCAGCAGTTTGCACCTAACCTACGAGCAGTACTTC.

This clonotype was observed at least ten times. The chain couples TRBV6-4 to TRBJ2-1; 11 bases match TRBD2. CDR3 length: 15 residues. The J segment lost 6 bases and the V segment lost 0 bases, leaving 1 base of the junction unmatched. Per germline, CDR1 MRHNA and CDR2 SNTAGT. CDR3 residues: CASSDSSGGANEQFF. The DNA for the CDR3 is TGTGCCAGCAGTGACTCTAGCGGGGGGGCCAATGAGCAGTTCTTC.

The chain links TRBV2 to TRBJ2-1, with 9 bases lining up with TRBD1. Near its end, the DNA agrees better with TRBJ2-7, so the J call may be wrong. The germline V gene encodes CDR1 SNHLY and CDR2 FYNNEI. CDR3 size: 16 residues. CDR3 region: CASSGPGQGAYNEQYF. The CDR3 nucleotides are TGTGCCAGCAGTGGCCCGGGACAGGGCGCCTACAATGAGCAGTACTTC.

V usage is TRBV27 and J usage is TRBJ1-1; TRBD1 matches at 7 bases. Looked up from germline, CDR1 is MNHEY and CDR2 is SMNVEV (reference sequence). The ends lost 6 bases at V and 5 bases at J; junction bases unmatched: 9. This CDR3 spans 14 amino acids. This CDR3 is CASSPTGSGTEAFF. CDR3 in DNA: TGTGCCAGCAGCCCGACAGGGAGTGGGACTGAAGCTTTCTTT.

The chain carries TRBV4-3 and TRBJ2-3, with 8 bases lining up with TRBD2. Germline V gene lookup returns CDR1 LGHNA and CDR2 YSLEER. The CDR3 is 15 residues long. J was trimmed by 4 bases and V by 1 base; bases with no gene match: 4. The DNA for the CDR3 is TGCGCCAGCAGCCAAGCCGGGGGGGCCGCAGATACGCAGTATTTT. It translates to CASSQAGGAADTQYF.

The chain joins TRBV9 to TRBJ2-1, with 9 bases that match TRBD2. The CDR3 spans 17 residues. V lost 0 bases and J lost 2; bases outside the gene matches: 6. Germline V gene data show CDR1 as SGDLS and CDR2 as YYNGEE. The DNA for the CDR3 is TGTGCCAGCAGCGTAGCCCCGCGGGAGGGCGCCTACAATGAGCAGTTCTTC. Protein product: CASSVAPREGAYNEQFF. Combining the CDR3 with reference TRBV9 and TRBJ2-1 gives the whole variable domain DSGVTQTPKHLITATGQRVTLRCSPRSGDLSVYWYQQSLDQGLQFLIQYYNGEERAKGNILERFSAQQFPDLHSELNLSSLELGDSALYFCASSVAPREGAYNEQFFGPGTRLTVL.

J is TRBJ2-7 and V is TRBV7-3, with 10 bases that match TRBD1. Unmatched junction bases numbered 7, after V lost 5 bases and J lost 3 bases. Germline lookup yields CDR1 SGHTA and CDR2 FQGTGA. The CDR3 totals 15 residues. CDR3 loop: CASSAQRDRGYEQYF. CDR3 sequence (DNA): TGTGCCAGCAGCGCCCAGCGGGACAGGGGCTACGAGCAGTACTTC.

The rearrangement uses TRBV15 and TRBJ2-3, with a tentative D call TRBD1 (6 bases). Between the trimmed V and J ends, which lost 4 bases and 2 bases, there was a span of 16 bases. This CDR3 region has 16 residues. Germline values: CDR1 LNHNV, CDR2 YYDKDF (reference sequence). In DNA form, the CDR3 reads TGTGCCACCAGCAATCTCCCGGGACAACACACAGATACGCAGTATTTT. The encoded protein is CATSNLPGQHTDTQYF.

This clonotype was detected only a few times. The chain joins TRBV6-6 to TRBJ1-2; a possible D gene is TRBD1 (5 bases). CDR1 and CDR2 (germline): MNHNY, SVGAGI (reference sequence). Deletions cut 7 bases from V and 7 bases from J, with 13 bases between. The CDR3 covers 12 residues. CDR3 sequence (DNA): TGTGCCAGCAACCACGGGGGTGCTGGCTACACCTTC. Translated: CASNHGGAGYTF.

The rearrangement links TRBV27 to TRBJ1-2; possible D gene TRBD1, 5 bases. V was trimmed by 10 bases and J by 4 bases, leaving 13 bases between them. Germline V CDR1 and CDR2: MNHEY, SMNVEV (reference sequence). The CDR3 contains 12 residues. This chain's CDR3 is CATRGGAYGYTF. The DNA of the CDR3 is TGTGCCACCCGGGGGGGTGCCTATGGCTACACCTTC.

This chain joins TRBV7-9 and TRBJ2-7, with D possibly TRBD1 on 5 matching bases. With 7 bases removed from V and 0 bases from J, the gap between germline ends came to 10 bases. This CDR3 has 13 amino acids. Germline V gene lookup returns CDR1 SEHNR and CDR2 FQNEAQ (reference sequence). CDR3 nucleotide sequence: TGTGCCAGCAACATGGACAACTCCTACGAGCAGTACTTC. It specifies CASNMDNSYEQYF.

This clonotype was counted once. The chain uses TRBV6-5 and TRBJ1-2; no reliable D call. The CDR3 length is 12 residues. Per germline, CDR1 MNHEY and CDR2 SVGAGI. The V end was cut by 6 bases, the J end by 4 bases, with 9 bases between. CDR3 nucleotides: TGTGCCAGCAGAGGTCGGACCTATGGCTACACCTTC. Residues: CASRGRTYGYTF.

The CDR3 reads CASSLTLYQETQYF. Written as DNA, the CDR3 is TGTGCCAGCAGTTTAACCCTGTACCAAGAGACCCAGTACTTC. The V call is TRBV12-3 or TRBV12-4, the J call TRBJ2-5; D is uncertain. This CDR3 is 14 amino acids long. The V and J ends lost 2 bases and 0 bases respectively, with 7 bases between them.

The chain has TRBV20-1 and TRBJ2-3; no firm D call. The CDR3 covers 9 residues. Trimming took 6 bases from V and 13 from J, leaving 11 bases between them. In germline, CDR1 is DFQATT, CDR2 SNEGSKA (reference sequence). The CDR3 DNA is TGCAGTGCCCCTTTAGTGGAGTATTTT. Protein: CSAPLVEYF.

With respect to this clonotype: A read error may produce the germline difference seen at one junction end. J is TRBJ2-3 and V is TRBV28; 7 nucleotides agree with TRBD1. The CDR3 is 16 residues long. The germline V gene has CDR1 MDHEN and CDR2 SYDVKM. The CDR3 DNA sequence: TGTGCCTGCAGTGACTCGGGACAGCTACCCACAGATACGCAGTATTTT. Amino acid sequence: CACSDSGQLPTDTQYF.

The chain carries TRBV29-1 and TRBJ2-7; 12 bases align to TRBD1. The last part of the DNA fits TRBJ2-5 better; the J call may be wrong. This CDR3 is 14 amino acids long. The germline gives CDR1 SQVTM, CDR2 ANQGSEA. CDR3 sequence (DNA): TGCAGCGTAACGGGACAGGGGGCACGGGAGACCCAGTACTTC. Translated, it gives CSVTGQGARETQYF.